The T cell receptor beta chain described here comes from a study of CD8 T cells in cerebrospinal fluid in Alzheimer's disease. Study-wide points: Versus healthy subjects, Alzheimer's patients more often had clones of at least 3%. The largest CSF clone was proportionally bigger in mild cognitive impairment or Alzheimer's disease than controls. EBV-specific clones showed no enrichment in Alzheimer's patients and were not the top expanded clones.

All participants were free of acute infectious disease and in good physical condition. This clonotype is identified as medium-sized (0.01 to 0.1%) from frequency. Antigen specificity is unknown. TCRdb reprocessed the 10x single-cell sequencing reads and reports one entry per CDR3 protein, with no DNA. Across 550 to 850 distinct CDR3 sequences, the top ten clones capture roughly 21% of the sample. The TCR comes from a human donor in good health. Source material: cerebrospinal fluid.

The CDR3 protein is CASNPFTSGGQFGPNEQFF. The V call is TRBV6-6, the J call TRBJ2-1; the D call from TCRdb, TRBD2, cannot be confirmed without DNA. CDR1 and CDR2 from the germline V gene are MNHNY and SVGAGI (reference sequence). This CDR3 contains 19 residues.